The T cell receptor (beta chain) under discussion was sequenced for a study of cytomegalovirus exposure and HLA in healthy donors. General study points: TRBV6-2, TRBV6-3 and other indistinguishable V segments were excluded.

The primer mix had 60 Vbeta and 13 Jbeta primers. The data were produced by immunoSEQ multiplex PCR, yet TCRdb's version contains in-frame clones alone and is incomplete. The sample has 150,000 to 200,000 clones; around 85% are singletons. This clone has only one observation. As yet, its antigen is unknown. The CDR3 consists of 15 residues. Trimming cost V 0 bases and J 7 bases, with 12 bases left between them. Germline loops: CDR1 MGHRA, CDR2 YSYEKL. The TCR was taken from a man between 18 and 29 years old in good health and CMV-seronegative. The chain has TRBV4-1 and TRBJ2-2; the D gene is possibly TRBD2 (5 bases). Sequenced material: PBMCs. CDR3 DNA: TGCGCCAGCAGCCAAGAGTGGGGAGTCGGCGGGGAGCTGTTTTTT. Residues: CASSQEWGVGGELFF.